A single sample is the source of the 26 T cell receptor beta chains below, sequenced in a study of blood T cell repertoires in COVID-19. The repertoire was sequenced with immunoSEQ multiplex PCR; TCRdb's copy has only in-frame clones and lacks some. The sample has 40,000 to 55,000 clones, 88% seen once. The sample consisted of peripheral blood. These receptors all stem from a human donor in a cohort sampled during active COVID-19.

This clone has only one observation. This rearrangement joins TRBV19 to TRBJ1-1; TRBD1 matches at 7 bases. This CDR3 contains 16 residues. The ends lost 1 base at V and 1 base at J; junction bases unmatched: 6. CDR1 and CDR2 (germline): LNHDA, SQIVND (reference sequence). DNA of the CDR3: TGTGCCAGTAGTATAGGTCGACAGGGACCGAACACTGAAGCTTTCTTT. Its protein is CASSIGRQGPNTEAFF.

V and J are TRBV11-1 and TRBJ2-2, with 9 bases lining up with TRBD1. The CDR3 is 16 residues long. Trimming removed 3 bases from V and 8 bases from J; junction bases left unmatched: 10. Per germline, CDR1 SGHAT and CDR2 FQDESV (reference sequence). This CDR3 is CASSLANRGLSGELFF. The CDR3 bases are TGTGCCAGCAGCTTGGCCAACAGGGGGCTTAGTGGGGAGCTGTTTTTT.

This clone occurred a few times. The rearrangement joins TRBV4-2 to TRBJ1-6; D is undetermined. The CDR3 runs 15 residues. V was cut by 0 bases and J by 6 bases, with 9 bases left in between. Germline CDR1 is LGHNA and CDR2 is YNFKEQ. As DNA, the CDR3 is TGTGCCAGCAGCCAAGACATGGCGGGTAATTCACCCCTCCACTTT. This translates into CASSQDMAGNSPLHF.

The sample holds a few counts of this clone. The CDR3 reads CASSLSLLSYEQYF. The CDR3 DNA is TGTGCCAGCAGTTTAAGTCTACTCTCCTACGAGCAGTACTTC. This chain joins TRBV27 and TRBJ2-7; no clear D. Trimming cost V 2 bases and J 0 bases, with 8 bases left between them. This CDR3 is built from 14 residues. Germline V gene sequence: CDR1 MNHEY, CDR2 SMNVEV (reference sequence).

In nucleotides, the CDR3 is TGTGCCAGCAGCGAGGGGGTTGAGGGCTACACCTTC. Encoded protein: CASSEGVEGYTF. The chain employs TRBV9 and TRBJ1-2; TRBD1 might be the D (6 bases). The ends were cut back, 3 bases at V and 8 bases at J, with 11 bases in the middle. Germline CDR1 reads SGDLS; CDR2 reads YYNGEE. This CDR3 contains 12 residues.

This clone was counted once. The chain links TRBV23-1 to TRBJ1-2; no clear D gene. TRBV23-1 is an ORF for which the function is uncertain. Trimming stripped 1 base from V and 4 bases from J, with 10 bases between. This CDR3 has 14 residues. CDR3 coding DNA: TGCGCCAGCAGTCAATTGTGGCGGTTCTATGGCTACACCTTC. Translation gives CASSQLWRFYGYTF.

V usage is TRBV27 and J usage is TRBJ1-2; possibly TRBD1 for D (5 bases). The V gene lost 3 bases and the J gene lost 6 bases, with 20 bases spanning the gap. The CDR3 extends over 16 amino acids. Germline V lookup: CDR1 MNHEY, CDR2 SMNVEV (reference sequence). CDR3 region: CASSLSQGYGRNGYTF. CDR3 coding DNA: TGTGCCAGCAGTTTGAGTCAGGGATACGGGAGGAATGGCTACACCTTC.

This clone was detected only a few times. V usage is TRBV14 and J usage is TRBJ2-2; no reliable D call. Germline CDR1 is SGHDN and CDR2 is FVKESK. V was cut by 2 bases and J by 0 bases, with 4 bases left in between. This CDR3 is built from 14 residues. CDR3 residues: CASSQITNTGELFF. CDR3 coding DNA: TGTGCCAGCAGCCAAATAACGAACACCGGGGAGCTGTTTTTT. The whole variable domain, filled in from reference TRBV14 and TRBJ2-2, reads EAGVTQFPSHSVIEKGQTVTLRCDPISGHDNLYWYRRVMGKEIKFLLHFVKESKQDESGMPNNRFLAERTGGTYSTLKVQPAELEDSGVYFCASSQITNTGELFFGEGSRLTVL.

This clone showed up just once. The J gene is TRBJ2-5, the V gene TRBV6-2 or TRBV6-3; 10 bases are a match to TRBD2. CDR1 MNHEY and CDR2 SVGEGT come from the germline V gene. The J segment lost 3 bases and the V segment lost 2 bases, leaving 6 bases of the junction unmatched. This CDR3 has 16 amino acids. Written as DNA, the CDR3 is TGTGCCAGCAGTTACACAAGCGGGGGGGTAGAAGAGACCCAGTACTTC. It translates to CASSYTSGGVEETQYF.

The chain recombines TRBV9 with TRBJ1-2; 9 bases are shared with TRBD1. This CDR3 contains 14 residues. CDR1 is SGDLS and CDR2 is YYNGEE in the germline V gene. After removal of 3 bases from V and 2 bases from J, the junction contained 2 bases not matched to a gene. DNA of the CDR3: TGTGCCAGCAGCGGACAGGGGGTAAACTATGGCTACACCTTC. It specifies CASSGQGVNYGYTF.

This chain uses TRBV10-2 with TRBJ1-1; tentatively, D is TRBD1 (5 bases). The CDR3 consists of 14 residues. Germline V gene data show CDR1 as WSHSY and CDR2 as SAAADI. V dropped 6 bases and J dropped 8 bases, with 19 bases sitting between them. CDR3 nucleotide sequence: TGCGCCAGCAGGGAAGGGGTCACCAAGGTGGAAGCTTTCTTT. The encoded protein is CASREGVTKVEAFF.

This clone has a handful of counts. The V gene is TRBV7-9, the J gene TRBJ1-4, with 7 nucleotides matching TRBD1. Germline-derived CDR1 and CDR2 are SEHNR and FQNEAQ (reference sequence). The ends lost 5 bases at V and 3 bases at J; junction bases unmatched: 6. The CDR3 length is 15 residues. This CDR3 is CASSAGTVSNEKLFF. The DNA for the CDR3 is TGTGCCAGCAGCGCGGGGACAGTCTCTAATGAAAAACTGTTTTTT.

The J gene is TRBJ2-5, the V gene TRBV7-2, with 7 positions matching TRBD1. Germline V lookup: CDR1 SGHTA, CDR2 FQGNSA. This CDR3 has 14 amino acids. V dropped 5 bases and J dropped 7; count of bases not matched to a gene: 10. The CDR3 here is CASSPRQGSGTQYF. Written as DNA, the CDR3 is TGTGCCAGCAGCCCACGACAGGGTTCAGGGACCCAGTACTTC.

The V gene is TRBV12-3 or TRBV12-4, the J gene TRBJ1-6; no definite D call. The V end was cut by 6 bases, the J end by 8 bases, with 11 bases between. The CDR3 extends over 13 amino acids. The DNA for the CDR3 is TGTGCCAGCAGCATTACGGTTGATTCACCCCTCCACTTT. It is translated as CASSITVDSPLHF.

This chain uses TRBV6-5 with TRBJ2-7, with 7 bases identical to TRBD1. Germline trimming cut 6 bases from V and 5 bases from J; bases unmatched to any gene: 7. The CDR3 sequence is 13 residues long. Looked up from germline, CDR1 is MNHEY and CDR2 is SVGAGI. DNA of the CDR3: TGTGCCAGCAGAGACACAGGGGCCCACGAGCAGTACTTC. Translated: CASRDTGAHEQYF.

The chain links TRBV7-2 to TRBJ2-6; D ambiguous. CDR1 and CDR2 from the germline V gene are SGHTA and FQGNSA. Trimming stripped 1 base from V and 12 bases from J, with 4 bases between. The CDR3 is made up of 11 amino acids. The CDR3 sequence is CASSLGRVLTF. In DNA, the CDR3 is TGTGCCAGCAGCTTAGGTCGCGTCCTGACTTTC.

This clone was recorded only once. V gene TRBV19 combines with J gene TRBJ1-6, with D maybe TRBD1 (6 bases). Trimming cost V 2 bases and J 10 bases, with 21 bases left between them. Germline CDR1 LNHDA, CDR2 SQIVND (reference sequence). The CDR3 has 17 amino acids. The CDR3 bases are TGTGCCAGTAGTATATCGGGACATCCGGACATGGGATCACCCCTCCACTTT. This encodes CASSISGHPDMGSPLHF.

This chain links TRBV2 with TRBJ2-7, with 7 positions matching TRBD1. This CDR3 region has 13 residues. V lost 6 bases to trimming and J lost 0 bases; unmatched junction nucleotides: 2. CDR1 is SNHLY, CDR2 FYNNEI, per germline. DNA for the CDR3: TGTGCCAGCAGGAGGGACAGCTCCTACGAGCAGTACTTC. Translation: CASRRDSSYEQYF.

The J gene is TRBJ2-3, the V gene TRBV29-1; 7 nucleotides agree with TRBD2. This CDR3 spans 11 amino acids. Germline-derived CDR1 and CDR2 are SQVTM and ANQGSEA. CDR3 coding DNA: TGCAACGTGGGGAGGGCAGATACGCAGTATTTT. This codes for CNVGRADTQYF.

As DNA, the CDR3 is TGTGCCAGTAGTATTCAGGGGTCCAGCACTGAAGCTTTCTTT. Amino acids: CASSIQGSSTEAFF. J is TRBJ1-1 and V is TRBV19, with D perhaps matching TRBD1 (6 bases). Trimming took off 3 bases at V and 4 bases at J, with 12 bases between the two ends. CDR1 LNHDA and CDR2 SQIVND come from the germline V gene (reference sequence). The CDR3 runs to 14 residues.

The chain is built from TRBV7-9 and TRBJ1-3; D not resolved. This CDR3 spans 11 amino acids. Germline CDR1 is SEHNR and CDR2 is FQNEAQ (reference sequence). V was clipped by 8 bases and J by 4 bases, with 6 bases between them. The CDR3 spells CASGEGNTIYF. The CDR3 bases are TGTGCCAGCGGGGAGGGAAACACCATATATTTT.

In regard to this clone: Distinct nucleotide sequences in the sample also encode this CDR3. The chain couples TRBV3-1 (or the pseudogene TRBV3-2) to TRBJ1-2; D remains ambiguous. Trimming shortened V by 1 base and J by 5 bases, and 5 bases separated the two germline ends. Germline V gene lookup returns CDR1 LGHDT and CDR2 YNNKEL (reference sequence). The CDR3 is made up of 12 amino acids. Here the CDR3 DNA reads TGTGCCAGCAGCCAAGCCCTATATGGCTACACCTTC. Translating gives CASSQALYGYTF.

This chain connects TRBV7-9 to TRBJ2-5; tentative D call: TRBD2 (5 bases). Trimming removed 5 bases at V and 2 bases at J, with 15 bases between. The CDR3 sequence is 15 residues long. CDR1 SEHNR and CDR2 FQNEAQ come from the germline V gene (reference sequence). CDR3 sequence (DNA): TGTGCCAGCAGCCTCATGTCGGGGAAACAAGAGACCCAGTACTTC. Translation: CASSLMSGKQETQYF.

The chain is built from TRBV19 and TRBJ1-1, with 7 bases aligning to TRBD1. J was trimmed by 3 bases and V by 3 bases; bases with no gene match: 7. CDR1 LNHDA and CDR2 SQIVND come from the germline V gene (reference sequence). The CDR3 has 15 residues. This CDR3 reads CASSIGAGGHTEAFF. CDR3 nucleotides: TGTGCCAGTAGTATTGGCGCAGGGGGGCACACTGAAGCTTTCTTT.

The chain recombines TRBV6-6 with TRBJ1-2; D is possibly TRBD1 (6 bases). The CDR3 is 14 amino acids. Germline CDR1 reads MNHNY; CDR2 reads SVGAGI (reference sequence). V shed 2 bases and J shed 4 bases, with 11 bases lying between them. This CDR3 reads CASSYREGGYGYTF. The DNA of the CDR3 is TGTGCCAGCAGTTACCGAGAAGGGGGCTATGGCTACACCTTC.

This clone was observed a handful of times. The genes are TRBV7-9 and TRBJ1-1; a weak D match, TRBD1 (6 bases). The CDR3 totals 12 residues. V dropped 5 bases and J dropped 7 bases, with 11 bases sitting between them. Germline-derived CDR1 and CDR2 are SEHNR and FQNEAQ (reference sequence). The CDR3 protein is CASSHRAYEAFF. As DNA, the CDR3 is TGTGCCAGCAGCCACAGGGCATATGAAGCTTTCTTT. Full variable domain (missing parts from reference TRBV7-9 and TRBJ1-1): DTGVSQNPRHKITKRGQNVTFRCDPISEHNRLYWYRQTLGQGPEFLTYFQNEAQLEKSRLLSDRFSAERPKGSFSTLEIQRTEQGDSAMYLCASSHRAYEAFFGQGTRLTVV.